Described below is a single T cell receptor beta chain sequence and its context. The 5'RACE method, run with constant-segment primers, produced TCR alpha and TCR beta cDNA libraries (carrying sample barcodes and UMIs). MiXCR, applied by TCRdb to the 5' RACE reads, yields one record per CDR3 protein. The sample lists around 410,000 distinct CDR3 sequences, around a quarter occurring once. The data are from a study of T-cell memory formation after mild COVID-19. Across the whole study: TCR clusters largely stayed donor specific.

The TCR sequence derives from an adult woman who had mild COVID-19 (a few samples of this study predate the infection). Cell type and time point are not known. The specimen was PBMCs or a T cell subset sorted from them (not recorded which).

The CDR3 is CASSLAGFRNTEAFF. The CDR3 DNA reads as TGTGCCAGCAGCTTAGCGGGGTTTCGGAACACTGAAGCTTTCTTT. The chain links TRBV7-2 to TRBJ1-1; D is ambiguous. Germline V CDR1 and CDR2: SGHTA, FQGNSA. Trimming took 0 bases from V and 1 from J, leaving 9 bases between them. The CDR3 extends over 15 amino acids.